This TCR beta chain was recorded in a study of blood T cells in healthy people across ages. About the research overall: Template switching caught about one barcoded beta molecule for each two T cells. Notes on the study in general: The fall in TCR beta diversity per million T cells was roughly linear with age.

It was around 10 milliliters of peripheral blood that were drawn from each donor. The CDR3 runs 14 residues. Between the trimmed V and J ends, which lost 1 base and 2 bases, there was a span of 8 bases. In germline, CDR1 is MDHEN, CDR2 SYDVKM. About this clonotype itself: The antigen remains unidentified.

A second PCR of about 7 to 11 cycles used a sample-barcoded 5' primer and a J-beta primer mix. Every cDNA molecule carried a tag from a template-switch adaptor bearing 12 random nucleotides. TCRdb reprocessed the 5' RACE reads with MiXCR, giving one entry per CDR3 protein. This table has more than 1 million distinct CDR3 sequences, 45% appearing once. Input material: blood. This chain links TRBV28 with TRBJ2-5; D is perhaps TRBD1 (6 bases). This receptor was taken from a woman aged 55-75 years in good health. The CDR3 region has the DNA TGTGCCAGCAGTTTATCAGGGGAGCAAGAGACCCAGTACTTC. This codes for CASSLSGEQETQYF.